This TCR beta chain came from a study of blood T cells in healthy people across ages. This clonotype was counted between two and nine times. Each donor gave about 9.3 milliliters of peripheral blood. A sample-barcoded 5' primer and a J-beta primer mix were used in a second PCR of roughly 7 to 11 cycles. TCRdb called the 5' RACE reads again in MiXCR, with one record for every CDR3 protein. The top ten clones hold approximately 41% of a sample with about 750,000 distinct CDR3 sequences, around half of them seen once. This CDR3 contains 13 residues. Germline V lookup: CDR1 SQVTM, CDR2 ANQGSEA. Trimming left V 7 bases short and J 2 bases short, with 13 bases between.

The J gene is TRBJ2-3, the V gene TRBV29-1, with unresolved D. This sequence was found in an elderly man in good health. Sequencing was done on a sample of blood. The CDR3 region is CSDLAVFTDTQYF. In nucleotides, the CDR3 is TGCAGCGACCTCGCGGTCTTCACAGATACGCAGTATTTT.